The 21 T cell receptor beta chains presented below share a single source sample, sequenced in a study of blood T cell repertoires in COVID-19. The table came from immunoSEQ multiplex PCR; TCRdb's copy has only in-frame clones and leaves some out. The table records a few hundred thousand clones, 81% of them present only once. The sample taken for sequencing was PBMCs or T cells enriched from blood (not recorded which). The source is a man in his forties who had recovered from COVID-19.

CDR3 region: CASSYQGQGKGYTF. CDR3 bases: TGTGCCAGCAGTTACCAAGGACAGGGGAAAGGCTACACCTTC. The V gene is TRBV6-6, the J gene TRBJ1-2; TRBD1 matches at 9 bases. CDR3 length equals 14 residues. V trimming: 2 bases; J trimming: 8 bases; junction bases outside the gene matches: 6. CDR1 MNHNY and CDR2 SVGAGI come from the germline V gene (reference sequence).

A few counts support this clone. The chain links TRBV7-8 to TRBJ1-1; 7 nucleotides agree with TRBD1. CDR3 length equals 17 residues. The germline V gene has CDR1 SGHVS and CDR2 FQNEAQ. The V segment lost 3 bases and the J segment 1 base; nucleotides outside the gene matches: 11. The CDR3 DNA reads TGTGCCAGCAGCTTTCTCGGAGATTCAGGGGGGAACACTGAAGCTTTCTTT. Translating gives CASSFLGDSGGNTEAFF.

This clone was seen at least ten times. J is TRBJ2-7 and V is TRBV7-9, with a weak D call TRBD1 (7 bases). The CDR3 is 18 amino acids. The germline CDR1 and CDR2 sequences are SEHNR and FQNEAQ (reference sequence). With 5 bases removed from V and 0 bases from J, the gap between germline ends came to 23 bases. CDR3 DNA sequence: TGTGCCAGCAGCCGGGGGACAGACTATACCAGGAGCTCCTACGAGCAGTACTTC. It specifies CASSRGTDYTRSSYEQYF.

This clone was counted between two and nine times. The gene calls are TRBV3-1 (or the pseudogene TRBV3-2) and TRBJ2-7; unclear D gene. This CDR3 is 12 amino acids long. The V and J ends lost 4 bases and 3 bases respectively, with 7 bases between them. Per germline, CDR1 LGHDT and CDR2 YNNKEL (reference sequence). The CDR3 bases are TGTGCCAGCAGCCGGGCCCTCTACGAGCAGTACTTC. It is translated as CASSRALYEQYF.

On this clone itself: The same CDR3 also results from other DNA sequences found in this sample. The chain joins TRBV5-1 to TRBJ2-5; D is possibly TRBD2 (6 bases). Germline CDR1 and CDR2: SGHRS and YFSETQ. V gave up 4 bases and J gave up 5 bases, with 9 bases separating them. The CDR3 has 12 residues. As DNA, the CDR3 is TGCGCCAGCAGCCTAGCGTCGGAGACCCAGTACTTC. Protein product: CASSLASETQYF.

This clone occurred a few times. V gene TRBV19 combines with J gene TRBJ1-4; no reliable D call. Trimming took 7 bases from V and 10 from J, leaving 10 bases between them. The CDR3 is 11 residues long. The germline CDR1 and CDR2 sequences are LNHDA and SQIVND (reference sequence). The CDR3 spells CASTLDGKLFF. CDR3 nucleotide sequence: TGTGCCAGTACCCTAGACGGAAAACTGTTTTTT. Full variable domain (missing parts from reference TRBV19 and TRBJ1-4): DGGITQSPKYLFRKEGQNVTLSCEQNLNHDAMYWYRQDPGQGLRLIYYSQIVNDFQKGDIAEGYSVSREKKESFPLTVTSAQKNPTAFYLCASTLDGKLFFGSGTQLSVL.

The chain uses TRBV4-2 and TRBJ2-5, with 14 bases identical to TRBD2. V lost 1 base to trimming and J lost 3 bases; unmatched junction nucleotides: 4. The CDR3 totals 17 residues. In germline, CDR1 is LGHNA, CDR2 YNFKEQ. The CDR3 DNA reads TGTGCCAGCAGCCAAGGCCGACTAGCGGGAGGGGAAGAGACCCAGTACTTC. This gives the protein CASSQGRLAGGEETQYF.

This rearrangement joins TRBV6-5 to TRBJ1-1, with D perhaps TRBD1 (5 bases). Germline CDR1 MNHEY, CDR2 SVGAGI. The CDR3 consists of 15 residues. The V end lost 2 bases, the J end lost 1 base, and 11 bases lay between the germline ends. The CDR3 coding sequence is TGTGCCAGCAGTTACCGGGGGAGTTGGAACACTGAAGCTTTCTTT. The encoded protein is CASSYRGSWNTEAFF.

The V call is TRBV27, the J call TRBJ2-7, with no clear D. From germline, CDR1 is MNHEY and CDR2 SMNVEV (reference sequence). V lost 5 bases to trimming and J lost 0 bases, with 5 bases between them. The CDR3 contains 12 residues. The chain's CDR3 is CASSPNSYEQYF. The CDR3 DNA reads TGTGCCAGCAGTCCCAACTCCTACGAGCAGTACTTC.

This rearrangement joins TRBV5-1 to TRBJ1-2; the match to TRBD1 covers 9 bases. Trimming cost V 2 bases and J 3 bases; bases outside gene matches: 2. The CDR3 has 14 amino acids. Germline V gene data show CDR1 as SGHRS and CDR2 as YFSETQ. This chain's CDR3 is CASSLGQGYYGYTF. The CDR3 DNA sequence: TGCGCCAGCAGCTTAGGACAGGGGTACTATGGCTACACCTTC.

The rearrangement links TRBV9 to TRBJ2-1, with 8 bases that match TRBD1. Germline values: CDR1 SGDLS, CDR2 YYNGEE. Unmatched junction bases numbered 13, after V lost 4 bases and J lost 4 bases. CDR3 length: 17 residues. As DNA, the CDR3 is TGTGCCAGCAGCCCCAGGACAGGGACACCGACTTACAATGAGCAGTTCTTC. Protein product: CASSPRTGTPTYNEQFF.

V gene TRBV18 combines with J gene TRBJ1-2; maybe TRBD1 (6 bases). Germline CDR1 reads KGHSH; CDR2 reads LQKENI. This CDR3 comprises 15 residues. V shed 0 bases and J shed 2 bases, with 10 bases lying between them. The CDR3 bases are TGTGCCAGCTCACCACCAGGGACAACCAACTATGGCTACACCTTC. Its translation: CASSPPGTTNYGYTF.

The chain couples TRBV12-5 to TRBJ2-7, with TRBD2 as a possible D gene (5 bases). The germline V gene has CDR1 LGHNT and CDR2 FRNRAP. Trimming stripped 7 bases from V and 4 bases from J, with 11 bases between. CDR3 length: 12 residues. This chain's CDR3 is CASALRVYEQYF. The CDR3 nucleotides read TGTGCTAGTGCCTTGAGGGTATACGAGCAGTACTTC.

The chain uses TRBV19 and TRBJ2-7; D perhaps matches TRBD1 (6 bases). Germline V gene lookup returns CDR1 LNHDA and CDR2 SQIVND (reference sequence). This CDR3 comprises 15 residues. V lost 7 bases to trimming and J lost 3 bases, with 19 bases between them. The CDR3 nucleotides read TGTGCCAGTAAACGGACAGATACCGTCCGCTACGAGCAGTACTTC. This translates into CASKRTDTVRYEQYF.

The chain is built from TRBV19 and TRBJ2-1, with 7 bases identical to TRBD1. The CDR3 totals 13 residues. The V segment lost 1 base and the J segment 7 bases; nucleotides outside the gene matches: 1. Looked up from germline, CDR1 is LNHDA and CDR2 is SQIVND (reference sequence). The CDR3, as DNA: TGTGCCAGTAGTATAGTCAGGGGGAATGAGCAGTTCTTC. Its translation is CASSIVRGNEQFF.

The V and J genes are TRBV30 and TRBJ2-2; TRBD2 agrees at 9 bases. Looked up from germline, CDR1 is GTSNPN and CDR2 is SVGIG (reference sequence). This CDR3 is built from 14 residues. V was pared by 8 bases and J by 0 bases, with 4 bases of the junction left unmatched. This CDR3 reads CAGAGGTNTGELFF. As DNA, the CDR3 is TGTGCCGGAGCGGGGGGCACGAACACCGGGGAGCTGTTTTTT.

The chain couples TRBV19 to TRBJ2-1; TRBD2 agrees at 12 bases. The germline CDR1 and CDR2 sequences are LNHDA and SQIVND (reference sequence). The CDR3 is made up of 16 amino acids. V trimming: 5 bases; J trimming: 1 base; junction bases outside the gene matches: 3. CDR3 protein: CASSETSGRSYNEQFF. In DNA form, the CDR3 reads TGTGCCAGTAGTGAGACTAGCGGGAGATCCTACAATGAGCAGTTCTTC.

In nucleotides, the CDR3 is TGCGCCAGCAGCCGTCGGACAGGGCTTGAGTATGGCTACACCTTC. Its protein is CASSRRTGLEYGYTF. The rearrangement joins TRBV4-1 to TRBJ1-2, with 8 bases that match TRBD1. The germline V gene has CDR1 MGHRA and CDR2 YSYEKL. V dropped 4 bases and J dropped 5; count of bases not matched to a gene: 9. The CDR3 covers 15 residues.

The chain is built from TRBV5-1 and TRBJ1-1, with 11 bases matching TRBD1. The CDR3 runs 14 residues. Germline trimming cut 5 bases from V and 6 bases from J; bases unmatched to any gene: 6. Germline loops: CDR1 SGHRS, CDR2 YFSETQ. CDR3 DNA: TGCGCCAGCAGGACGGGACAGGGGGGTTCTGAAGCTTTCTTT. Amino acids: CASRTGQGGSEAFF.

The V call is TRBV19, the J call TRBJ1-2; the D is unclear. V dropped 4 bases and J dropped 2 bases, with 5 bases sitting between them. Looked up from germline, CDR1 is LNHDA and CDR2 is SQIVND (reference sequence). This CDR3 spans 12 amino acids. The chain's CDR3 is CASSSQNYGYTF. CDR3 DNA: TGTGCCAGTAGTAGCCAGAACTATGGCTACACCTTC.

This sequence joins TRBV9 and TRBJ2-7; D remains ambiguous. In germline, CDR1 is SGDLS, CDR2 YYNGEE. Between the trimmed V and J ends, which lost 3 bases and 3 bases, there was a span of 10 bases. This CDR3 comprises 13 residues. CDR3 amino acids: CASSANSGYEQYF. CDR3 coding DNA: TGTGCCAGCAGCGCCAACTCAGGCTACGAGCAGTACTTC.